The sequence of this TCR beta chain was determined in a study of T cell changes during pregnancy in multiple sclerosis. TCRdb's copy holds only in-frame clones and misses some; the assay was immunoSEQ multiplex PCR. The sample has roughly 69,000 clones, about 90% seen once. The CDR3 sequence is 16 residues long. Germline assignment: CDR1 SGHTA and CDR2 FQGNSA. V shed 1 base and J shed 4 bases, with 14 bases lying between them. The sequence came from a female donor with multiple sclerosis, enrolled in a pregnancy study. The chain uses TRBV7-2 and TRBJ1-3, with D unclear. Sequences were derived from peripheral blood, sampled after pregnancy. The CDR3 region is CASSLGLGTLGNTIYF. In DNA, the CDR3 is TGTGCCAGCAGCTTAGGTCTGGGCACTCTCGGAAACACCATATATTTT.